Listed below are T cell receptor beta chains from one sample, sequenced in a study of shared clonotypes between healthy human individuals. Measured with immunoSEQ multiplex PCR; TCRdb has only the in-frame clones, and not every one. This table has around 2.5 million clones, approximately 93% appearing once. Input material: naive CD4+ T cells from PBMCs. The receptors stem from a man in his late teens or twenties in good health. Some clones in this sample may be carry-over from other donors' samples. Each CDR3 is given with its conserved first and last residue. D genes are given only for firm matches. Expanded clones are given a class, and other clones once, few, many or no size at all.

abundance,d_gene,v_gene,j_gene,CDR3aa,CDR3nt
-,-,TRBV7-9,TRBJ2-4,CASSLRRAGNIQYF,TGTGCCAGCAGCTTGAGGCGAGCGGGAAACATTCAGTACTTC
once,-,TRBV6-5,TRBJ2-5,CASSYSVETQYF,TGTGCCAGCAGTTACTCGGTGGAGACCCAGTACTTC
-,-,TRBV7-8,TRBJ2-5,CASSLARTDLTTKYF,TGTGCCAGCAGCTTAGCGCGGACGGACCTCACGACGAAGTACTTC
-,-,TRBV7-9,TRBJ2-7,CASSPPGSEQYF,TGTGCCAGCAGCCCCCCAGGGTCCGAGCAGTACTTC
-,TRBD1,TRBV7-9,TRBJ1-2,CASTPSGGDYGYTF,TGTGCCAGCACCCCATCAGGGGGCGACTATGGCTACACCTTC
-,TRBD2,TRBV9,TRBJ2-1,CASSVGPPAAGVGNEQFF,TGTGCCAGCAGCGTAGGGCCCCCTGCGGCGGGAGTGGGGAATGAGCAGTTCTTC
-,-,TRBV4-2,TRBJ2-3,CASSQAFADTQYF,TGTGCCAGCAGCCAAGCTTTCGCAGATACGCAGTATTTT
-,-,TRBV20-1,TRBJ2-5,CSAGPGREQYF,TGCAGTGCTGGTCCCGGTCGAGAGCAGTACTTC
once,-,TRBV13,TRBJ2-3,CASSPTKPGLLPDTQYF,TGTGCCAGCAGCCCAACAAAGCCGGGACTCCTGCCAGATACGCAGTATTTT
-,TRBD2,TRBV4-1,TRBJ2-2,CASSQGRLAGGDTGELFF,TGCGCCAGCAGCCAAGGGAGGCTAGCGGGAGGGGACACCGGGGAGCTGTTTTTT
-,TRBD1,TRBV2,TRBJ1-5,CASAGTGGNQPQHF,TGTGCCAGCGCTGGGACAGGGGGCAATCAGCCCCAGCATTTT
-,-,TRBV7-9,TRBJ2-7,CASSQGLRGGESYEQYF,TGTGCCAGCAGCCAAGGGCTTCGAGGCGGGGAGTCCTACGAGCAGTACTTC
-,TRBD1,TRBV7-3,TRBJ2-3,CASSPRDRGQGGADTQYF,TGTGCCAGCAGCCCCCGGGACAGGGGGCAAGGTGGAGCAGATACGCAGTATTTT
-,TRBD2,TRBV18,TRBJ2-7,CASSPASGMNEQYF,TGTGCCAGCTCACCAGCCAGCGGGATGAACGAGCAGTACTTC
-,-,TRBV10-1,TRBJ2-2,CASSAQIANTGELFF,TGCGCCAGCAGTGCACAGATCGCGAACACCGGGGAGCTGTTTTTT
-,-,TRBV18,TRBJ2-3,CASSPTVNTDTQYF,TGTGCCAGCTCACCGACAGTTAACACAGATACGCAGTATTTT
-,-,TRBV5-1,TRBJ2-7,CASSLTLDNPYF,TGCGCCAGCAGTTTAACGTTAGACAATCCGTACTTC
-,TRBD1,TRBV2,TRBJ2-5,CASRHDRDGETQYF,TGTGCCAGCAGACACGACAGGGATGGGGAGACCCAGTACTTC
-,-,TRBV5-1,TRBJ1-4,CASSLTGTPVINEKLFF,TGCGCCAGCAGCCTGACCGGGACCCCGGTTATTAATGAAAAACTGTTTTTT
once,TRBD1,TRBV10-3,TRBJ2-1,CAIRTGGSYNEQFF,TGTGCCATCCGTACAGGGGGCTCCTACAATGAGCAGTTCTTC
-,-,TRBV4-2,TRBJ2-2,CASSQDRVEKLFF,TGTGCCAGCAGCCAAGATAGGGTTGAGAAGCTGTTTTTT
-,-,TRBV28,TRBJ1-5,CASKTSTGWASQPQHF,TGTGCCAGCAAAACCAGCACAGGGTGGGCGAGTCAGCCCCAGCATTTT
-,-,TRBV4-3,TRBJ2-2,CASSRQGTGELFF,TGCGCCAGCAGCAGGCAGGGAACCGGGGAGCTGTTTTTT
-,TRBD1,TRBV5-1,TRBJ2-3,CASGIQGAGTDTQYF,TGCGCCAGCGGCATACAGGGGGCAGGCACAGATACGCAGTATTTT
-,TRBD1,TRBV6-5,TRBJ2-2,CASSYGDREGGELFF,TGTGCCAGCAGTTACGGGGACAGGGAGGGGGGGGAGCTGTTTTTT
-,-,TRBV2,TRBJ2-7,CASSVSTSYEQYF,TGTGCCAGCAGTGTTAGTACCAGCTACGAGCAGTACTTC
-,-,TRBV5-1,TRBJ2-1,CASSLRAAPRNEQFF,TGCGCCAGCAGCTTGAGGGCGGCACCTCGGAATGAGCAGTTCTTC
-,-,TRBV29-1,TRBJ2-3,CSVDFAQDTQYF,TGCAGCGTGGATTTTGCGCAAGATACGCAGTATTTT
-,TRBD2,TRBV7-9,TRBJ2-3,CASSTRAGTSLADTQYF,TGTGCCAGCAGCACCCGAGCCGGGACTAGCCTCGCAGATACGCAGTATTTT
once,-,TRBV27,TRBJ2-7,CASRPTGGDEQYF,TGTGCCAGCAGGCCCACAGGGGGGGACGAGCAGTACTTC
-,TRBD1,TRBV6-1,TRBJ2-7,CASSDMGQGAYEQYF,TGTGCCAGCAGTGATATGGGACAGGGGGCCTACGAGCAGTACTTC
-,-,TRBV5-1,TRBJ2-7,CASSFLGLDEQYF,TGCGCCAGCAGCTTTTTGGGTCTGGACGAGCAGTACTTC
-,-,TRBV25-1,TRBJ1-1,CASSDTDPVDTEAFF,TGTGCCAGCAGTGATACGGACCCGGTGGACACTGAAGCTTTCTTT
-,-,TRBV18,TRBJ2-7,CASSTGPGNYEQYF,TGTGCCAGCTCAACCGGGCCTGGGAACTACGAGCAGTACTTC
-,-,TRBV5-1,TRBJ2-5,CASSIMTRETQYF,TGCGCCAGCAGTATCATGACCCGGGAGACCCAGTACTTC
-,-,TRBV18,TRBJ1-1,CASSPGPEEAFF,TGTGCCAGCTCACCAGGACCCGAAGAAGCTTTCTTT